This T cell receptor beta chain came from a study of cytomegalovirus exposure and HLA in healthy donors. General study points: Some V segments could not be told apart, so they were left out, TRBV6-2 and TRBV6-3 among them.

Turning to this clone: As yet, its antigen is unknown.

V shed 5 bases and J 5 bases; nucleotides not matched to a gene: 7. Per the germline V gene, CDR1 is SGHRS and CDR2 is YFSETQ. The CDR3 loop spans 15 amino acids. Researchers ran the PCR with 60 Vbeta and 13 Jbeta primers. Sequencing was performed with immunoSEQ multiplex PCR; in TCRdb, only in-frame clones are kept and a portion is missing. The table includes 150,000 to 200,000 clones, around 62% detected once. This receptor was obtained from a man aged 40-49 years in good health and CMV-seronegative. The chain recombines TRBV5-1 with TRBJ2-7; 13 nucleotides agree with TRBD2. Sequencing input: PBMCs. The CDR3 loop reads CASSHDGTSGNEQYF. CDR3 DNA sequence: TGCGCCAGCAGTCACGATGGGACTAGCGGGAACGAGCAGTACTTC.